Presented here are 26 T cell receptor beta chains from one specimen sequenced in a study of OX40 agonist ivuxolimab in advanced cancers. The method behind the library was the immunoSEQ multiplex PCR assay. Here the immuneACCESS table is served through TCRdb, limited to in-frame sequences with V and J called. Missing clones are a known gap in these copies; in checked studies unresolved V genes cover under half, and the rest lacks a known reason. The sample table holds under 85,000 clones, of which roughly 77% were seen once. Clones ranked in the top ten supply less than 5.5% of the sample. This sample comprised CD4+ or CD8+ T cells sorted from blood, obtained in a trial of the OX40 agonist ivuxolimab. The source is an adult with an advanced solid tumor such as melanoma, head and neck, liver or kidney cancer.

This chain joins TRBV4-3 and TRBJ2-5; a possible D gene is TRBD1 (6 bases). Trimming removed 3 bases from V and 0 bases from J, with 11 bases in between. Germline CDR1 and CDR2: LGHNA and YSLEER. There are 15 residues in the CDR3. The CDR3 nucleotides are TGCGCCAGCAGCCAGAGAACAGGGAACCAAGAGACCCAGTACTTC. Translation: CASSQRTGNQETQYF.

The chain is built from TRBV5-4 and TRBJ2-5; 12 bases are shared with TRBD1. The CDR3 has 15 residues. Germline loops: CDR1 SGHNT, CDR2 YYREEE (reference sequence). V lost 5 bases to trimming and J lost 7 bases; unmatched junction nucleotides: 9. CDR3 protein: CASRPQGQGAGTQYF. Here the CDR3 DNA reads TGTGCCAGCAGGCCTCAGGGACAGGGGGCCGGGACCCAGTACTTC. The full variable domain, its missing parts supplied by reference TRBV5-4 and TRBJ2-5, is ETGVTQSPTHLIKTRGQQVTLRCSSQSGHNTVSWYQQALGQGPQFIFQYYREEENGRGNFPPRFSGLQFPNYSSELNVNALELDDSALYLCASRPQGQGAGTQYFGPGTRLLVL.

This clone came up a few times. This rearrangement joins TRBV19 to TRBJ2-1; D unclear. The CDR3 runs to 15 residues. Trimming pared 6 bases from V and 2 bases from J, leaving 14 bases between. Looked up from germline, CDR1 is LNHDA and CDR2 is SQIVND (reference sequence). The CDR3 loop is CASSTPERTYNEQFF. As DNA, the CDR3 is TGTGCCAGTAGCACTCCGGAACGGACCTACAATGAGCAGTTCTTC. Combining the CDR3 with reference TRBV19 and TRBJ2-1 gives the whole variable domain DGGITQSPKYLFRKEGQNVTLSCEQNLNHDAMYWYRQDPGQGLRLIYYSQIVNDFQKGDIAEGYSVSREKKESFPLTVTSAQKNPTAFYLCASSTPERTYNEQFFGPGTRLTVL.

In the case of this clone: The same CDR3 can be traced to other DNA sequences in this sample. This sequence joins TRBV7-6 and TRBJ1-3; D is ambiguous. The CDR3 has 14 residues. Trimming removed 1 base from V and 1 base from J, with 5 bases in between. Germline CDR1 reads SGHVS; CDR2 reads FNYEAQ. This CDR3 is CASSLEGSGNTIYF. The CDR3 DNA reads as TGTGCCAGCAGCTTAGAAGGATCTGGAAACACCATATATTTT.

Regarding this clone: A far larger clone is off by one base, so a read error is likely. This chain joins TRBV5-1 and TRBJ2-7, with 9 bases that match TRBD1. The CDR3 extends over 15 amino acids. Germline CDR1 and CDR2: SGHRS and YFSETQ. Germline trimming cut 0 bases from V and 6 bases from J; bases unmatched to any gene: 7. The CDR3 bases are TGCGCCAGCAGCTTGGCCCGGGACAGGGTCCGCGAGCAGTACTTC. The encoded protein is CASSLARDRVREQYF.

The V and J genes are TRBV13 and TRBJ2-7; a weak D match, TRBD2 (5 bases). V was clipped by 3 bases and J by 0 bases, with 9 bases between them. Germline CDR1 reads PRHDT; CDR2 reads FYEKMQ (reference sequence). The CDR3 has 14 amino acids. Here the CDR3 DNA reads TGTGCCAGCAGCTTCGCCGGGAACTCCTACGAGCAGTACTTC. Protein sequence: CASSFAGNSYEQYF.

In its sample, this clone was seen a few times. This chain links TRBV4-1 with TRBJ1-2, with D unclear. V was shortened by 2 bases and J by 7 bases, with 14 bases between the two germline ends. CDR3 length equals 14 residues. Germline values: CDR1 MGHRA, CDR2 YSYEKL. CDR3 in DNA: TGCGCCAGCAGCCAAAACACGGGCAGATCTGGCTACACCTTC. Its protein is CASSQNTGRSGYTF.

The gene calls are TRBV7-9 and TRBJ2-7, with D perhaps being TRBD1 or TRBD2 (5 bases each). Per germline, CDR1 SEHNR and CDR2 FQNEAQ (reference sequence). Trimming removed 4 bases at V and 6 bases at J, with 13 bases between. The CDR3 has 13 amino acids. CDR3 nucleotides: TGTGCCAGCAGCTCCCGAGGGGTGGTCGAGCAGTACTTC. Amino acids: CASSSRGVVEQYF.

This chain joins TRBV6-6 and TRBJ1-2; D uncertain. The CDR3 is 12 residues long. V was pared by 7 bases and J by 4 bases, with 10 bases between. CDR1 MNHNY and CDR2 SVGAGI come from the germline V gene (reference sequence). In nucleotides, the CDR3 is TGTGCCAGCACCCAACACGGCTATGGCTACACCTTC. Translating it yields CASTQHGYGYTF.

The table lists this clone with a count of one. The chain is built from TRBV4-3 and TRBJ1-1, with a tentative D call TRBD1 (5 bases). The CDR3 is made up of 15 amino acids. Trimming pared 0 bases from V and 1 base from J, leaving 9 bases between. CDR1 and CDR2 from the germline V gene are LGHNA and YSLEER. CDR3 nucleotides: TGCGCCAGCAGCCAAGAAGGGGCTGGGAACACTGAAGCTTTCTTT. Its protein product is CASSQEGAGNTEAFF.

V usage is TRBV27 and J usage is TRBJ1-2; 9 bases agree with TRBD1. The ends lost 5 bases at V and 4 bases at J; junction bases unmatched: 8. Germline-derived CDR1 and CDR2 are MNHEY and SMNVEV (reference sequence). The CDR3 is 15 amino acids. CDR3 sequence (DNA): TGTGCCAGCAGTGTCGGACAGGGGTATGGCTATGGCTACACCTTC. Amino acid sequence: CASSVGQGYGYGYTF.

The chain carries TRBV7-2 and TRBJ2-3; 10 positions match TRBD2. Germline values: CDR1 SGHTA, CDR2 FQGNSA. V lost 3 bases to trimming and J lost 6 bases; unmatched junction nucleotides: 6. The CDR3 is made up of 15 amino acids. The DNA of the CDR3 is TGTGCCAGCAGCTTCCTAGCGGGAGAAGGGGATACGCAGTATTTT. It is translated as CASSFLAGEGDTQYF. The whole variable domain, remainder taken from reference TRBV7-2 and TRBJ2-3, is GAGVSQSPSNKVTEKGKDVELRCDPISGHTALYWYRQSLGQGLEFLIYFQGNSAPDKSGLPSDRFSAERTGGSVSTLTIQRTQQEDSAVYLCASSFLAGEGDTQYFGPGTRLTVL.

V usage is TRBV19 and J usage is TRBJ2-5; D perhaps matches TRBD2 (5 bases). The CDR3 sequence is 13 residues long. V gave up 6 bases and J gave up 4 bases, with 12 bases separating them. Germline CDR1 and CDR2: LNHDA and SQIVND (reference sequence). The CDR3 loop is CASRASAGETQYF. CDR3 coding DNA: TGTGCCAGTAGGGCAAGTGCGGGAGAGACCCAGTACTTC.

This chain joins TRBV9 and TRBJ2-2; weak D call: TRBD1 (6 bases). The V gene's germline CDR1 is SGDLS and CDR2 YYNGEE. V was trimmed by 3 bases and J by 4 bases, leaving 22 bases between them. CDR3 size: 18 residues. The CDR3 nucleotides read TGTGCCAGCAGCGCCTCTATACCAGGGGTGGGTAGCACCGGGGAGCTGTTTTTT. It codes for CASSASIPGVGSTGELFF. Together with reference TRBV9 and TRBJ2-2, the CDR3 gives the full variable domain: DSGVTQTPKHLITATGQRVTLRCSPRSGDLSVYWYQQSLDQGLQFLIQYYNGEERAKGNILERFSAQQFPDLHSELNLSSLELGDSALYFCASSASIPGVGSTGELFFGEGSRLTVL.

This rearrangement joins TRBV25-1 to TRBJ1-2; TRBD1 aligns across 9 bases. This CDR3 contains 16 residues. J lost 4 bases, V lost 2 bases, and 8 bases had no gene match. Germline V CDR1 and CDR2: MGHDK, SYGVNS. CDR3 protein: CASSESGTGSAYGYTF. Here the CDR3 DNA reads TGTGCCAGCAGTGAAAGTGGGACAGGGAGTGCCTATGGCTACACCTTC.

The chain links TRBV11-2 to TRBJ2-1; the D is unclear. The germline V gene encodes CDR1 SGHAT and CDR2 FQNNGV. V was pared by 4 bases and J by 2 bases, with 15 bases between. This CDR3 region has 16 residues. CDR3 residues: CASSSLKGPPYNEQFF. CDR3 DNA sequence: TGTGCCAGCAGCTCGTTGAAAGGGCCCCCCTACAATGAGCAGTTCTTC.

V is TRBV7-9 and J is TRBJ2-7; 10 bases line up with TRBD1. Germline V gene data show CDR1 as SEHNR and CDR2 as FQNEAQ (reference sequence). The CDR3 is 15 amino acids. Unmatched junction bases numbered 10, after V lost 5 bases and J lost 6 bases. CDR3 sequence: CASSASRDRGREQYF. CDR3 DNA: TGTGCCAGCAGCGCCAGCCGGGACAGGGGCCGCGAGCAGTACTTC.

This clone was counted a few times. One end of the junction does not line up with germline, which may come from a read error. The V and J genes are TRBV5-5 and TRBJ1-5, with D possibly being TRBD1 (5 bases). Germline values: CDR1 SGHKS, CDR2 YYEKEE (reference sequence). This CDR3 contains 15 residues. The CDR3 spells CASSQDWDSNQPQHF. The DNA of the CDR3 is TGCGCCAGCAGCCAAGATTGGGACAGCAATCAGCCCCAGCATTTT.

The CDR3 sequence: CASSVGGAFGYTF. In DNA form, the CDR3 reads TGTGCCAGCAGCGTTGGCGGCGCCTTCGGCTACACCTTC. J is TRBJ1-2 and V is TRBV21-1. TRBV21-1 is a pseudogene segment. The CDR3 extends over 13 amino acids.

This chain connects TRBV2 to TRBJ2-2, with TRBD2 matching over 9 bases. The CDR3 runs 14 residues. The V gene end was trimmed by 5 bases and the J gene end by 9 bases; junction bases not matched to a gene: 7. Looked up from germline, CDR1 is SNHLY and CDR2 is FYNNEI. Here the CDR3 reads CASSQAGGRRELFF. The CDR3 DNA reads as TGTGCCAGCAGTCAGGCGGGGGGGCGTAGGGAGCTGTTTTTT.

The sample holds one count of this clone. This chain links TRBV28 with TRBJ1-5; no clear D. This CDR3 spans 16 amino acids. Trimming stripped 4 bases from V and 5 bases from J, with 18 bases between. Germline lookup yields CDR1 MDHEN and CDR2 SYDVKM. The CDR3 bases are TGTGCCAGCAGTTCTAGGGCCACCTACCGGGATCAGCCCCAGCATTTT. It specifies CASSSRATYRDQPQHF.

The chain has TRBV18 and TRBJ2-7; maybe TRBD1 (6 bases). The ends were cut back, 6 bases at V and 4 bases at J, with 16 bases in the middle. The germline CDR1 and CDR2 sequences are KGHSH and LQKENI. The CDR3 sequence is 14 residues long. The CDR3 loop is CASSSDSGPYEQYF. For the CDR3, the DNA is TGTGCCAGCTCTTCGGACAGTGGCCCGTACGAGCAGTACTTC.

The table lists this clone with a count of one. The V gene is TRBV6-6, the J gene TRBJ1-6; the D gene is possibly TRBD1 (5 bases). The germline V gene encodes CDR1 MNHNY and CDR2 SVGAGI (reference sequence). V was shortened by 10 bases and J by 5 bases, with 21 bases between the two germline ends. This CDR3 region has 16 residues. The CDR3 DNA is TGTGCCACTACGCGTGCGAGTGGCAGGGATAATTCACCCCTCCACTTT. Amino acid sequence: CATTRASGRDNSPLHF.

In DNA, the CDR3 is TGTGCCAGCAGTTCATTTATCCCCGATGAGCAGTTCTTC. Its protein product is CASSSFIPDEQFF. The rearrangement links TRBV27 to TRBJ2-1, with D uncertain. V lost 4 bases and J lost 8, with 12 bases in between. The CDR3 sequence is 13 residues long. In germline, CDR1 is MNHEY, CDR2 SMNVEV (reference sequence).

This chain joins TRBV4-1 and TRBJ2-1; no clear D gene. The germline CDR1 and CDR2 sequences are MGHRA and YSYEKL. Between the trimmed V and J ends, which lost 3 bases and 8 bases, there was a span of 23 bases. The CDR3 extends over 17 amino acids. CDR3 in DNA: TGCGCCAGCAGCCAGGTGACCGGGTTCTTTCCCGAAGATGAGCAGTTCTTC. Its translation is CASSQVTGFFPEDEQFF.

DNA for the CDR3: TGTGCCAGCAGCCCGAGCTCCTACGAGCAGTACTTC. It specifies CASSPSSYEQYF. The chain combines TRBV11-3 with TRBJ2-7; D gene ambiguous. Per the germline V gene, CDR1 is SGHNT and CDR2 is YENEEA. V lost 5 bases, J lost 0 bases, and 5 bases lay in between. The CDR3 is 12 residues long.